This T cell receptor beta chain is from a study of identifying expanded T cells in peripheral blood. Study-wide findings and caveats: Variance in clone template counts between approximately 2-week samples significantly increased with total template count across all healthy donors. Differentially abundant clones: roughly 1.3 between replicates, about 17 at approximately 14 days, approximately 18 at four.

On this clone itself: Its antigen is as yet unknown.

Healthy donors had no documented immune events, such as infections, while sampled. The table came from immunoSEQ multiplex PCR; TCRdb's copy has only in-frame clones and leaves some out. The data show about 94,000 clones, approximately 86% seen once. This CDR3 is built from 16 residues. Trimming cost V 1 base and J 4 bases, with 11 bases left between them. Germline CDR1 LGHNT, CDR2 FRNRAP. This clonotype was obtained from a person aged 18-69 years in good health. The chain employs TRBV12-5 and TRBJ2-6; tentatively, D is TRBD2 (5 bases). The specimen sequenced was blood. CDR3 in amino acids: CASGLGRESGANVLTF. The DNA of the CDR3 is TGTGCTAGTGGTTTGGGAAGGGAGTCGGGGGCCAACGTCCTGACTTTC.